The sequence of this T cell receptor (beta chain) was determined in a study of OX40 agonist ivuxolimab in advanced cancers. Overall study findings and caveats: On average, CD8+ T cells had more expanded clones than CD4+.

Assay: immunoSEQ multiplex PCR; the TCRdb copy retains only in-frame clones and omits some. The table lists about 83,000 clones, about four fifths of them singletons. In regard to this clone: Its matching antigen is unknown.

This receptor was taken from an adult with an advanced solid tumor such as melanoma, head and neck, liver or kidney cancer. The sample in question was CD4+ or CD8+ T cells sorted from blood, obtained in a trial of the OX40 agonist ivuxolimab.

Here the CDR3 reads CASSLGVGEANYGYTF. Written as DNA, the CDR3 is TGTGCCAGCAGCTTAGGGGTAGGGGAGGCTAACTATGGCTACACCTTC. The V gene is TRBV7-9, the J gene TRBJ1-2; the D gene is possibly TRBD1 (5 bases). From germline, CDR1 is SEHNR and CDR2 FQNEAQ (reference sequence). There are 16 residues in the CDR3. With 1 base removed from V and 0 bases from J, the gap between germline ends came to 12 bases.